This is a list of T cell receptor beta chains from one sample in a study of blood T cell repertoires in COVID-19. Sequenced by immunoSEQ multiplex PCR; TCRdb stores in-frame clones only, minus some. Counted here are roughly 300,000 clones, around 90% occurring once; the ten biggest clones make up approximately 8.5%. The sample consisted of peripheral blood. The receptors originated from a man aged 18 to 30 with active or convalescent COVID-19. CDR3s include the opening cysteine and the closing phenylalanine or tryptophan. The order of the fields is CDR3 protein, CDR3 DNA, J gene, V gene, clone size, D gene. D genes are given only for firm matches. Expanded clones are given a class, and other clones once, few, many or no size at all.

CDR3: CATPLDGDNSPLHF
DNA: TGTGCCACACCCCTCGACGGGGATAATTCACCCCTCCACTTT
J: TRBJ1-6
V: TRBV24-1
size: few
D: -

CDR3: CASSPATGIAEAFF
DNA: TGTGCCAGCTCACCCGCGACAGGGATCGCTGAAGCTTTCTTT
J: TRBJ1-1
V: TRBV18
size: once
D: TRBD1

CDR3: CASSAQTGGVETQYF
DNA: TGTGCCAGCAGCGCTCAGACAGGGGGGGTGGAGACCCAGTACTTC
J: TRBJ2-5
V: TRBV9
size: -
D: TRBD1

CDR3: CASSTLDGTYEQYF
DNA: TGTGCCAGTAGTACCCTGGACGGGACCTACGAGCAGTACTTC
J: TRBJ2-7
V: TRBV19
size: once
D: -

CDR3: CASSEGSSYNSPLHF
DNA: TGTGCCAGCAGTGAAGGGAGCTCCTATAATTCACCCCTCCACTTT
J: TRBJ1-6
V: TRBV6-1
size: -
D: -

CDR3: CASSLGGGAQFF
DNA: TGTGCCAGCAGTTTGGGCGGAGGAGCGCAGTTCTTC
J: TRBJ2-1
V: TRBV12-3/TRBV12-4
size: -
D: -

CDR3: CASSIGGRDEKLFF
DNA: TGTGCCAGTAGTATAGGAGGCCGAGATGAAAAACTGTTTTTT
J: TRBJ1-4
V: TRBV19
size: once
D: -

CDR3: CATSSPWAGFTEAFF
DNA: TGTGCCACCAGCAGCCCCTGGGCAGGGTTCACTGAAGCTTTCTTT
J: TRBJ1-1
V: TRBV15
size: -
D: -

CDR3: CASSLVGTGGIYEQYF
DNA: TGTGCCAGCAGCTTAGTGGGGACAGGGGGCATCTACGAGCAGTACTTC
J: TRBJ2-7
V: TRBV11-2
size: -
D: TRBD1

CDR3: CASSFSTGATDTQYF
DNA: TGTGCCAGCAGTTTTTCGACAGGGGCCACAGATACGCAGTATTTT
J: TRBJ2-3
V: TRBV28
size: -
D: TRBD1

CDR3: CASSLRQGATEKLFF
DNA: TGCGCCAGCAGCCTAAGACAGGGGGCGACTGAAAAACTGTTTTTT
J: TRBJ1-4
V: TRBV5-1
size: -
D: TRBD1

CDR3: CASSNDRATLNTEAFF
DNA: TGTGCCAGCAGCAACGACAGGGCAACCCTGAACACTGAAGCTTTCTTT
J: TRBJ1-1
V: TRBV7-2
size: -
D: TRBD1

CDR3: CASSFGGVGNYGYTF
DNA: TGTGCCAGCAGTTTCGGGGGGGTGGGGAACTATGGCTACACCTTC
J: TRBJ1-2
V: TRBV27
size: -
D: -

CDR3: CASSLGGWDRENTGELFF
DNA: TGTGCCAGCAGCTTAGGCGGTTGGGACAGGGAGAACACCGGGGAGCTGTTTTTT
J: TRBJ2-2
V: TRBV13
size: -
D: TRBD1

CDR3: CASSIVGGTEAFF
DNA: TGTGCCAGTAGTATAGTAGGGGGCACTGAAGCTTTCTTT
J: TRBJ1-1
V: TRBV19
size: -
D: -

CDR3: CASSHRTGEETQYF
DNA: TGTGCCAGCAGTCACCGGACAGGGGAAGAGACCCAGTACTTC
J: TRBJ2-5
V: TRBV11-2
size: -
D: TRBD1

CDR3: CASSDSVGDPIQYF
DNA: TGTGCCAGCAGTGACTCTGTCGGAGATCCCATTCAGTACTTC
J: TRBJ2-4
V: TRBV2
size: -
D: -

CDR3: CASRASGGVLF
DNA: TGTGCCAGCAGAGCTAGCGGGGGGGTTCTCTTC
J: TRBJ2-1
V: TRBV21-1
size: -
D: -

CDR3: CASSFRISGNSPLHF
DNA: TGTGCCAGTAGCTTCCGAATTTCGGGTAATTCACCCCTCCACTTT
J: TRBJ1-6
V: TRBV19
size: few
D: -

CDR3: CASTTGTGSHEQYF
DNA: TGTGCCAGTACAACCGGGACAGGGTCCCACGAGCAGTACTTC
J: TRBJ2-7
V: TRBV18
size: once
D: TRBD1

CDR3: CASRGSSGGAEETQYF
DNA: TGTGCCAGTAGAGGATCCAGCGGGGGGGCGGAAGAGACCCAGTACTTC
J: TRBJ2-5
V: TRBV19
size: -
D: TRBD2

CDR3: CASSVDEGIQPQHF
DNA: TGTGCCAGCAGCGTAGATGAGGGAATCCAGCCCCAGCATTTT
J: TRBJ1-5
V: TRBV9
size: -
D: -

CDR3: CASSLDQRYTGELFF
DNA: TGTGCCAGCAGCTTAGATCAACGGTACACCGGGGAGCTGTTTTTT
J: TRBJ2-2
V: TRBV7-9
size: -
D: -

CDR3: CASSFPGADGYGYTF
DNA: TGTGCCAGCAGCTTCCCAGGGGCGGATGGCTATGGCTACACCTTC
J: TRBJ1-2
V: TRBV7-9
size: -
D: -

CDR3: CASSSIAGDSTDTQYF
DNA: TGTGCCAGCAGCTCTATAGCGGGGGACAGCACAGATACGCAGTATTTT
J: TRBJ2-3
V: TRBV11-2
size: -
D: TRBD2

CDR3: CASSYSRGRDYGYTF
DNA: TGTGCCAGCAGTTACTCCAGGGGGCGAGACTATGGCTACACCTTC
J: TRBJ1-2
V: TRBV6-5
size: -
D: TRBD1

CDR3: CASSFRGGQGGLAGGQETQYF
DNA: TGCGCCAGCAGCTTTAGAGGCGGACAGGGAGGTCTTGCGGGGGGGCAAGAGACCCAGTACTTC
J: TRBJ2-5
V: TRBV5-1
size: -
D: -

CDR3: CASRQAGEQFF
DNA: TGTGCCAGCAGACAAGCAGGCGAGCAGTTCTTC
J: TRBJ2-1
V: TRBV6-5
size: -
D: -

CDR3: CASSWGRRAATEKLFF
DNA: TGTGCCAGCAGTTGGGGGCGAAGGGCGGCTACCGAAAAACTGTTTTTT
J: TRBJ1-4
V: TRBV6-5
size: -
D: -

CDR3: CASSLTVNTEAFF
DNA: TGTGCCAGCTCACTGACAGTTAACACTGAAGCTTTCTTT
J: TRBJ1-1
V: TRBV18
size: -
D: -

CDR3: CASSVSGGAPYNEQFF
DNA: TGTGCCAGCAGCGTAAGTGGGGGGGCCCCCTACAATGAGCAGTTCTTC
J: TRBJ2-1
V: TRBV9
size: -
D: -

CDR3: CASSLARFAEAFF
DNA: TGTGCCAGCAGCTTAGCCAGGTTCGCTGAAGCTTTCTTT
J: TRBJ1-1
V: TRBV7-8
size: -
D: -

CDR3: CASSVRMNTGELFF
DNA: TGTGCCAGCAGTGTTAGAATGAACACCGGGGAGCTGTTTTTT
J: TRBJ2-2
V: TRBV6-4
size: -
D: -

CDR3: CASRPTGTNYGYTF
DNA: TGTGCCAGCAGGCCGACAGGAACGAACTATGGCTACACCTTC
J: TRBJ1-2
V: TRBV27
size: -
D: -

CDR3: CASRDRHYGYTF
DNA: TGTGCCAGTAGGGACAGGCACTATGGCTACACCTTC
J: TRBJ1-2
V: TRBV12-3/TRBV12-4
size: -
D: TRBD1

CDR3: CASSLDPADTSF
DNA: TGTGCCAGCAGCTTAGATCCGGCGGACACCTCCTTC
J: TRBJ1-2
V: TRBV11-2
size: -
D: -

CDR3: CASSFSSYTQYF
DNA: TGTGCCAGCAGCTTCAGTTCGTATACGCAGTATTTT
J: TRBJ2-3
V: TRBV11-2
size: -
D: -

CDR3: CASSLAVRGADTEAFF
DNA: TGTGCCAGCAGCTTGGCCGTGCGGGGGGCGGACACTGAAGCTTTCTTT
J: TRBJ1-1
V: TRBV5-6
size: -
D: -

CDR3: CASTTGQGWYGYTF
DNA: TGTGCCAGCACCACGGGACAGGGCTGGTATGGCTACACCTTC
J: TRBJ1-2
V: TRBV6-5
size: -
D: TRBD1

CDR3: CASRNRDLYQETQYF
DNA: TGTGCCAGCAGGAACAGGGACCTGTACCAAGAGACCCAGTACTTC
J: TRBJ2-5
V: TRBV2
size: -
D: -

CDR3: CASMDSGGAPQVYF
DNA: TGTGCCAGCATGGATAGCGGGGGGGCCCCGCAAGTCTACTTC
J: TRBJ2-5
V: TRBV2
size: -
D: TRBD2

CDR3: CASSRKGAGTEAFF
DNA: TGTGCCAGCAGCCGTAAGGGGGCGGGCACTGAAGCTTTCTTT
J: TRBJ1-1
V: TRBV6-5
size: -
D: TRBD1

CDR3: CASSPNRVPSYNSPLHF
DNA: TGTGCCAGCAGCCCAAACAGGGTGCCCTCCTATAATTCACCCCTCCACTTT
J: TRBJ1-6
V: TRBV7-8
size: few
D: -

CDR3: CASSLGQGTNYEQYF
DNA: TGTGCCAGCAGCCTTGGACAGGGGACGAATTACGAGCAGTACTTC
J: TRBJ2-7
V: TRBV7-6
size: -
D: TRBD1

CDR3: CASSQGERQAQPQHF
DNA: TGCGCCAGCAGCCAAGGGGAACGACAGGCACAGCCCCAGCATTTT
J: TRBJ1-5
V: TRBV4-1
size: -
D: -